This entry lists 14 T cell receptor beta chains sequenced from one sample in a study of T cells in Graves' hyperthyroidism and ophthalmopathy. Using RNA transcripts as the source, TCR beta CDR3 regions were amplified. The HTBI primer set drove a first-round RT-PCR of the TCR CDR3. TCRdb ran MiXCR on the multiplex PCR reads and lists one entry per CDR3 protein. The sample gives approximately 400,000 distinct CDR3 sequences, 11% to 15% of which show up once; about 11% is in the top ten. What was sequenced was blood. Receptors were obtained from an older woman with Graves' hyperthyroidism.

This sequence joins TRBV6-5 and TRBJ2-1; D gene ambiguous. The CDR3 is 13 residues long. V gave up 2 bases and J gave up 2 bases, with 4 bases separating them. Germline lookup yields CDR1 MNHEY and CDR2 SVGAGI. The chain's CDR3 is CASSYLTYNEQFF. DNA of the CDR3: TGTGCCAGCAGTTACCTCACCTACAATGAGCAGTTCTTC.

The chain recombines TRBV9 with TRBJ2-5, with 7 bases aligning to TRBD2. The CDR3 is 15 amino acids. CDR1 and CDR2 (germline): SGDLS, YYNGEE. V gave up 4 bases and J gave up 2 bases; unmatched junction bases: 8. The CDR3 nucleotides are TGTGCCAGCAGCCCCGTGCCGGGGGGACAAGAGACCCAGTACTTC. Translating gives CASSPVPGGQETQYF.

This clonotype was seen a single time. A much larger clone differs from this one at a single base, so this may be a read error. The rearrangement links TRBV12-3 or TRBV12-4 to TRBJ2-3, with D possibly matching TRBD1 (6 bases). This CDR3 has 15 residues. Trimming took off 5 bases at V and 4 bases at J, with 16 bases between the two ends. The CDR3 coding sequence is TGTGCCAGCAGTACCGGGACAAGAGGGCCAGATACGCAGTATTTT. Protein product: CASSTGTRGPDTQYF.

This clonotype showed up just once. A read error is possible here, since a much larger clone lies one base away. This chain uses TRBV27 with TRBJ1-4; D is undetermined. The CDR3 runs 16 residues. V dropped 7 bases and J dropped 0 bases, with 15 bases sitting between them. Germline V gene sequence: CDR1 MNHEY, CDR2 SMNVEV (reference sequence). As DNA, the CDR3 is TGTGCCAGCAACCTAAGGGCAGCCACAACTAATGAAAAACTGTTTTTT. Its protein product is CASNLRAATTNEKLFF.

This clonotype appeared many times. This rearrangement joins TRBV27 to TRBJ1-1; TRBD1 matches 8 bases. Germline CDR1 and CDR2: MNHEY and SMNVEV (reference sequence). The ends lost 4 bases at V and 4 bases at J; junction bases unmatched: 5. This CDR3 region has 14 residues. CDR3 coding DNA: TGTGCCAGCAGTTCAGGGGGCTTCGGCACTGAAGCTTTCTTT. Its translation is CASSSGGFGTEAFF.

The sample holds many counts of this clonotype. The chain joins TRBV3-1 to TRBJ2-1; 15 bases align to TRBD2. The V gene's germline CDR1 is LGHDT and CDR2 YNNKEL (reference sequence). The length of the CDR3 is 20 residues. Trimming at V came to 5 bases and at J to 7 bases, leaving 18 bases not matched to a gene. DNA of the CDR3: TGTGCCAGCAGCGGTAGGACTAGCGGGAGGGCCCCCCCGAGGGTGAATGAGCAGTTCTTC. Its translation: CASSGRTSGRAPPRVNEQFF.

This clonotype came up many times. This chain connects TRBV5-1 to TRBJ2-1; TRBD2 aligns across 7 bases. Per germline, CDR1 SGHRS and CDR2 YFSETQ. The CDR3 is 15 residues long. Trimming took 3 bases from V and 1 from J; bases not matched to a gene: 4. CDR3 nucleotides: TGCGCCAGCAGCTCAACAGCGGGATCCTACAATGAGCAGTTCTTC. This gives the protein CASSSTAGSYNEQFF.

The gene calls are TRBV20-1 and TRBJ2-2, with D tentatively TRBD2 (5 bases). Trimming took 5 bases from V and 5 from J, leaving 24 bases between them. CDR1 DFQATT and CDR2 SNEGSKA come from the germline V gene (reference sequence). The CDR3 spans 17 residues. The CDR3 DNA reads TGCAGTGCTGGGCTCCTGGTAGGCGGGCCCGGTACCGGGGAGCTGTTTTTT. This gives the protein CSAGLLVGGPGTGELFF.

This clonotype was seen many times. One end of the junction fails to match germline, which may point to a read error. The rearrangement uses TRBV20-1 and TRBJ2-7, with a possible D match to TRBD2 (5 bases). The CDR3 spans 14 residues. The germline V gene encodes CDR1 DFQATT and CDR2 SNEGSKA (reference sequence). The CDR3 reads CSAALSSYSHEQYF. CDR3 nucleotides: TGCAGTGCCGCCTTGTCTAGCTACTCCCACGAGCAGTACTTC.

This clonotype has only a few counts. This chain uses TRBV12-3 or TRBV12-4 with TRBJ2-5; the match to TRBD1 covers 9 bases. Trimming at V came to 6 bases and at J to 7 bases, leaving 15 bases not matched to a gene. There are 16 residues in the CDR3. The CDR3 sequence is CASRSYPGTGWGTQYF. Here the CDR3 DNA reads TGTGCCAGCAGGAGCTACCCCGGGACAGGGTGGGGGACCCAGTACTTC.

The genes are TRBV5-1 and TRBJ2-1; a possible D gene is TRBD1 (6 bases). Trimming stripped 3 bases from V and 9 bases from J, with 16 bases between. Per germline, CDR1 SGHRS and CDR2 YFSETQ. CDR3 size: 14 residues. Written as DNA, the CDR3 is TGCGCCAGCAGCTCCATACCGACAGGCGGTGAGCAGTTCTTC. It yields the protein CASSSIPTGGEQFF. Full variable domain (remainder filled in from reference TRBV5-1 and TRBJ2-1): KAGVTQTPRYLIKTRGQQVTLSCSPISGHRSVSWYQQTPGQGLQFLFEYFSETQRNKGNFPGRFSGRQFSNSRSEMNVSTLELGDSALYLCASSSIPTGGEQFFGPGTRLTVL.

This chain uses TRBV5-1 with TRBJ2-5; 8 nucleotides match TRBD1. CDR1 is SGHRS, CDR2 YFSETQ, per germline. The CDR3 has 14 residues. Germline trimming cut 4 bases from V and 4 bases from J; bases unmatched to any gene: 6. The CDR3 region is CASSTSGTGETQYF. The CDR3, as DNA: TGCGCCAGCAGCACTTCCGGGACAGGAGAGACCCAGTACTTC.

This sequence joins TRBV29-1 and TRBJ2-1, with D hard to call. The CDR3 has 14 amino acids. V lost 3 bases and J 7 bases, leaving 16 bases between the germline ends. CDR1 SQVTM and CDR2 ANQGSEA come from the germline V gene. The CDR3 DNA is TGCAGCGTTGATGGCCAGATAGAAAGGAATGAGCAGTTCTTC. Its protein product is CSVDGQIERNEQFF.

The genes are TRBV5-4 and TRBJ2-7, with D perhaps matching TRBD1 or TRBD2 (5 bases each). Germline CDR1 and CDR2: SGHNT and YYREEE (reference sequence). The V and J ends lost 4 bases and 3 bases respectively, with 17 bases between them. This CDR3 contains 15 residues. CDR3 DNA: TGTGCCAGCAGCCTGGGCCGGGACGCATACTACGAGCAGTACTTC. Translated, it gives CASSLGRDAYYEQYF.